Ten or more counts support the clone carrying this TCR beta chain. The antigen is not known. Amplification targeted TCR beta CDR3 regions from RNA transcripts. HTBI primers drove first-round RT-PCR of the TCR CDR3. TCRdb re-called the multiplex PCR reads through MiXCR, storing one row per CDR3 protein. The sample lists about 410,000 distinct CDR3 sequences, about 14% occurring once. This entry belongs to a study of T cells in Graves' hyperthyroidism and ophthalmopathy. Overall study results and limits: It was a median 6.5 months before onset that the model predicted ophthalmopathy.

With 3 bases removed from V and 5 bases from J, the gap between germline ends came to 6 bases. Germline CDR1 is LGHDT and CDR2 is YNNKEL (reference sequence). The CDR3 is made up of 12 amino acids. Sequenced: blood. The rearrangement joins TRBV3-1 to TRBJ2-3; no reliable D call. The TCR sequence derives from a man between 18 and 29 years old with Graves' ophthalmopathy. This CDR3 reads CASSQARDTQYF. For the CDR3, the DNA is TGTGCCAGCAGCCAGGCTAGAGATACGCAGTATTTT.